This TCR beta chain was recovered during a study of OX40 agonist ivuxolimab in advanced cancers. Study background: Patients receiving dose escalation had hepatocellular carcinoma, melanoma, renal cell or head and neck cancer. Study-level findings and limits: Not determined was the antigen specificity of the expanded peripheral T cells. Averaging showed that CD8+ T cells had more expanded clones than CD4+ did.

The repertoire was sequenced with immunoSEQ multiplex PCR; TCRdb's copy has only in-frame clones and lacks some. Of tens of thousands of clones in the sample, around 84% were seen once. Drawing of blood for sampling happened at baseline, at cycle 4 day 1, and at cycle 7 day 1. This clone is a singleton in its sample. Its antigen is not identified. V shed 2 bases and J 9 bases; nucleotides not matched to a gene: 8. The germline V gene encodes CDR1 SEHNR and CDR2 FQNEAQ (reference sequence). The CDR3 sequence is 15 residues long. This TCR derives from an adult with an advanced solid tumor such as melanoma, head and neck, liver or kidney cancer. V is TRBV7-9 and J is TRBJ2-2, with TRBD1 identical over 8 bases. Sequencing used CD4+ or CD8+ T cells sorted from blood, obtained in a trial of the OX40 agonist ivuxolimab. The CDR3 nucleotides read TGTGCCAGCAGCTTACCGACAGGGGCGGAAAGGGAGCTGTTTTTT. Protein: CASSLPTGAERELFF.